The 15 T cell receptor beta chains below were found in one sample sequenced in a study of blood T cells in healthy people across ages. A second PCR of roughly 7 to 11 cycles used a sample-barcoded 5' primer and a J-beta primer mix. From the 5' RACE reads, TCRdb called clonotypes with MiXCR, one entry per CDR3 protein. The table records about a million distinct CDR3 sequences, about 53% of them present only once. The sequenced sample was blood. The receptor source for this set is a woman aged 55-75 years in good health.

The genes are TRBV20-1 and TRBJ2-5; TRBD2 is a possible D gene (6 bases). The J call may be mistaken, given a closer DNA end match to TRBJ2-7. This CDR3 region has 12 residues. Germline V CDR1 and CDR2: DFQATT, SNEGSKA (reference sequence). The CDR3 sequence: CSGRREGYEQYF. The DNA of the CDR3 is TGCAGTGGACGGCGGGAAGGATACGAGCAGTACTTC.

V is TRBV7-2 and J is TRBJ2-3; D is uncertain. With 2 bases removed from V and 6 bases from J, the gap between germline ends came to 21 bases. CDR3 length: 17 amino acids. Germline V gene lookup returns CDR1 SGHTA and CDR2 FQGNSA. CDR3 nucleotides: TGTGCCAGCAGCTTATTGACTGGGTTCCCCCAACCTGATACGCAGTATTTT. As protein: CASSLLTGFPQPDTQYF.

As concerns this clonotype: A read error is possible here, since a much larger clone lies one base away. The chain recombines TRBV6-6 with TRBJ2-7; D not resolved. CDR3 size: 12 residues. Germline lookup yields CDR1 MNHNY and CDR2 SVGAGI (reference sequence). The CDR3 loop reads CASSMDGYGQYF. The DNA of the CDR3 is TGTGCCAGCAGTATGGATGGCTACGGGCAGTACTTC.

This clonotype was counted only a few times. J is TRBJ2-1 and V is TRBV20-1; the D is unclear. Germline CDR1 and CDR2: DFQATT and SNEGSKA (reference sequence). The CDR3 is 14 amino acids. V was pared by 5 bases and J by 6 bases, with 17 bases between. CDR3 sequence reads: CSAAFPSGSNEQFF. As DNA, the CDR3 is TGCAGTGCTGCGTTTCCCTCGGGCAGCAATGAGCAGTTCTTC.

The V call is TRBV4-3, the J call TRBJ2-7; 13 bases are a match to TRBD2. V trimming: 3 bases; J trimming: 3 bases; junction bases outside the gene matches: 2. CDR1 is LGHNA, CDR2 YSLEER, per germline. The CDR3 extends over 15 amino acids. CDR3 sequence (DNA): TGCGCCAGCAGCCACGGACTAGCGGGAGACTACGAGCAGTACTTC. It codes for CASSHGLAGDYEQYF.

Written as DNA, the CDR3 is TGCGCCAGCAGCTTTGAAGGGCAGGGTCACCACGAGCAGTACTTC. Protein: CASSFEGQGHHEQYF. The rearrangement joins TRBV5-1 to TRBJ2-5, with TRBD1 as a possible D gene (5 bases). The closer fit of TRBJ2-7 to the DNA end suggests the J call may be wrong. CDR1 is SGHRS and CDR2 is YFSETQ in the germline V gene. This CDR3 is 15 amino acids long.

Only a few counts were recorded for this clonotype. The chain carries TRBV6-1 and TRBJ2-7, with D maybe TRBD2 (5 bases). In germline, CDR1 is MNHNS, CDR2 SASEGT. The CDR3 contains 15 residues. Trimming took off 0 bases at V and 2 bases at J, with 11 bases between the two ends. The CDR3 coding sequence is TGTGCCAGCAGTGAAGCGCTAGCTTTGACCTACGAGCAGTACTTC. The encoded protein is CASSEALALTYEQYF.

V usage is TRBV24-1 and J usage is TRBJ1-2; TRBD1 aligns across 9 bases. Trimming cost V 4 bases and J 13 bases; bases outside gene matches: 21. The CDR3 totals 17 residues. Looked up from germline, CDR1 is KGHDR and CDR2 is SFDVKD. The CDR3: CATSDPGVDWDREGLTF. Here the CDR3 DNA reads TGTGCCACCAGTGACCCCGGCGTCGACTGGGACAGGGAAGGTCTCACCTTC.

This sequence joins TRBV29-1 and TRBJ2-1; TRBD2 might be the D (6 bases). The length of the CDR3 is 12 residues. V was clipped by 8 bases and J by 5 bases, with 13 bases between them. Germline-derived CDR1 and CDR2 are SQVTM and ANQGSEA. The CDR3 loop reads CSSTGTHNEQFF. The CDR3 DNA is TGCAGCTCCACCGGGACTCACAATGAGCAGTTCTTC.

In its sample, this clonotype was seen a few times. This chain connects TRBV4-3 to TRBJ2-1; D is perhaps TRBD2 (6 bases). This CDR3 region has 15 residues. V lost 0 bases to trimming and J lost 5 bases, with 11 bases between them. Looked up from germline, CDR1 is LGHNA and CDR2 is YSLEER. In DNA form, the CDR3 reads TGCGCCAGCAGCCAAGATACGGGAGTAGACAATGAGCAGTTCTTC. This codes for CASSQDTGVDNEQFF.

The table lists this clonotype with a few counts. The CDR3 DNA reads TGTGCCACCAGCAGAGAGGACGAGTGGGACTATACGCAGTATTTT. Translating it yields CATSREDEWDYTQYF. This chain links TRBV15 with TRBJ2-3; D is perhaps TRBD2 (6 bases). V was trimmed by 0 bases and J by 7 bases, leaving 14 bases between them. CDR1 LNHNV and CDR2 YYDKDF come from the germline V gene (reference sequence). CDR3 size: 15 residues.

This chain uses TRBV28 with TRBJ2-7; D gene ambiguous. This CDR3 has 16 amino acids. Per the germline V gene, CDR1 is MDHEN and CDR2 is SYDVKM. Trimming took 6 bases from V and 0 from J, leaving 18 bases between them. CDR3 amino acids: CASSPPPGPHSYEQYF. The CDR3 DNA reads as TGTGCCAGCAGCCCTCCCCCTGGACCCCACTCCTACGAGCAGTACTTC.

The V gene is TRBV20-1, the J gene TRBJ2-1, with no clear D. CDR1 DFQATT and CDR2 SNEGSKA come from the germline V gene (reference sequence). This CDR3 comprises 13 residues. V lost 0 bases and J 11 bases, leaving 14 bases between the germline ends. CDR3 DNA sequence: TGCAGTGCTAGAGATGAGTCCGACTTCAAGCAGTTCTTC. Its protein product is CSARDESDFKQFF.

The rearrangement links TRBV15 to TRBJ2-5; unclear D gene. Germline CDR1 reads LNHNV; CDR2 reads YYDKDF (reference sequence). This CDR3 has 15 residues. V gave up 0 bases and J gave up 1 base, with 9 bases separating them. In nucleotides, the CDR3 is TGTGCCACCAGCAGAGATCCGGGCCGCCAAGAGACCCAGTACTTC. Translated: CATSRDPGRQETQYF. The full variable domain, completed using reference TRBV15 and TRBJ2-5, is DAMVIQNPRYQVTQFGKPVTLSCSQTLNHNVMYWYQQKSSQAPKLLFHYYDKDFNNEADTPDNFQSRRPNTSFCFLDIRSPGLGDTAMYLCATSRDPGRQETQYFGPGTRLLVL.

The chain joins TRBV4-2 to TRBJ1-2; D remains ambiguous. V was cut by 0 bases and J by 4 bases, with 15 bases left in between. Germline CDR1 LGHNA, CDR2 YNFKEQ. The CDR3 runs to 16 residues. CDR3 protein: CASSQEKLRLIYGYTF. For the CDR3, the DNA is TGTGCCAGCAGCCAAGAGAAGTTACGCCTTATCTATGGCTACACCTTC.